The clone carrying this TCR beta chain was seen a few times. The CDR3 totals 12 residues. Trimming removed 3 bases from V and 11 bases from J, with 10 bases in between. The data belong to a study of blood T cell repertoires in COVID-19. Only in-frame clones appear in the TCRdb table, and some are missing; sequencing was by immunoSEQ multiplex PCR. Among 70,000 or so clones listed, roughly nine tenths were seen once. The sequenced material came from peripheral blood. The J gene is TRBJ1-4, the V gene TRBV12-3 or TRBV12-4; D remains unclear. The source of this sequence is a man aged 45-60 years with acute or convalescent COVID-19. For the CDR3, the DNA is TGTGCCAGCAGTTTTGGAGTAGAGAAACTGTTTTTT. It specifies CASSFGVEKLFF.